One sample yielded the 5 T cell receptor beta chains listed below, sequenced in a study of cytomegalovirus exposure and HLA in healthy donors. The PCR ran on 60 Vbeta and 13 Jbeta primers. Generated by immunoSEQ multiplex PCR, the TCRdb table keeps only in-frame clones and is missing some. The sample has about 170,000 clones; approximately 80% are singletons. Specimen: PBMCs. The receptors stem from a woman aged 45 to 65 in good health and CMV-seropositive.

The gene calls are TRBV7-2 and TRBJ2-7; D gene uncertain. V was cut by 0 bases and J by 3 bases, with 6 bases left in between. CDR3 size: 13 residues. Germline V gene data show CDR1 as SGHTA and CDR2 as FQGNSA. The CDR3 DNA follows: TGTGCCAGCAGCTTAGCGTCGGTCTACGAGCAGTACTTC. Its translation: CASSLASVYEQYF.

This clone was seen only once. CDR3 region: CASSFGGYSYEQYF. The CDR3, as DNA: TGTGCCAGCAGCTTTGGGGGGTACTCCTACGAGCAGTACTTC. J is TRBJ2-7 and V is TRBV7-2; D is possibly TRBD2 (6 bases). Germline V CDR1 and CDR2: SGHTA, FQGNSA. Trimming pared 3 bases from V and 0 bases from J, leaving 9 bases between. The CDR3 loop spans 14 amino acids.

The chain combines TRBV11-3 with TRBJ2-3; D is undetermined. V lost 1 base and J 0 bases, leaving 20 bases between the germline ends. The CDR3 runs 19 residues. Germline V gene sequence: CDR1 SGHNT, CDR2 YENEEA. The CDR3 sequence is CASSLGTYRQPSSTDTQYF. In DNA, the CDR3 is TGTGCCAGCAGCTTAGGTACCTACAGACAACCATCTAGCACAGATACGCAGTATTTT.

This chain links TRBV6-6 with TRBJ1-5, with TRBD1 identical over 7 bases. The V segment lost 0 bases and the J segment 1 base; nucleotides outside the gene matches: 3. Germline V gives CDR1 MNHNY, CDR2 SVGAGI (reference sequence). CDR3 length: 16 residues. Written as DNA, the CDR3 is TGTGCCAGCAGTTACTCGAGACAGGGAAGCAATCAGCCCCAGCATTTT. The encoded protein is CASSYSRQGSNQPQHF.

The chain has TRBV7-2 and TRBJ2-7; the D gene is possibly TRBD2 (5 bases). The V and J ends lost 4 bases and 2 bases respectively, with 9 bases between them. Germline lookup yields CDR1 SGHTA and CDR2 FQGNSA. This CDR3 region has 13 residues. In DNA form, the CDR3 reads TGTGCCAGCAGCTCCAGGACTGCCTACGAGCAGTACTTC. Amino acid sequence: CASSSRTAYEQYF. The full variable domain, with the rest looked up from reference TRBV7-2 and TRBJ2-7, is GAGVSQSPSNKVTEKGKDVELRCDPISGHTALYWYRQSLGQGLEFLIYFQGNSAPDKSGLPSDRFSAERTGGSVSTLTIQRTQQEDSAVYLCASSSRTAYEQYFGPGTRLTVT.